The source of this TCR beta chain is a study of cytomegalovirus exposure and HLA in healthy donors. Looking at the study overall: There were about 86 million unique TCRs (from HLA-typed donors) in an early data release. Study-wide findings and caveats: Compared with the roughly 700-donor mean, an Asian-associated ancestry cluster reportedly had fewer N-insertions, according to a later analysis. According to the study, around 150 TCR beta chains were cytomegalovirus-associated.

60 Vbeta and 13 Jbeta primers were used in PCR. The protocol was immunoSEQ multiplex PCR, while the TCRdb copy is restricted to in-frame clones and leaves out a portion. The sample has about 150,000 clones; 70% to 90% are singletons. Regarding this clone: The target antigen is unknown.

Per the germline V gene, CDR1 is SGHTA and CDR2 is FQGNSA. This CDR3 is 11 amino acids long. V was shortened by 1 base and J by 9 bases, with 7 bases between the two germline ends. The chain is built from TRBV7-2 and TRBJ2-7; the D is unclear. The source is a girl aged 10-17 years in good health and CMV-seropositive. The sample comprised PBMCs. The CDR3 region is CASSLVSGQYF. DNA of the CDR3: TGTGCCAGCAGCTTAGTGTCAGGGCAGTACTTC.